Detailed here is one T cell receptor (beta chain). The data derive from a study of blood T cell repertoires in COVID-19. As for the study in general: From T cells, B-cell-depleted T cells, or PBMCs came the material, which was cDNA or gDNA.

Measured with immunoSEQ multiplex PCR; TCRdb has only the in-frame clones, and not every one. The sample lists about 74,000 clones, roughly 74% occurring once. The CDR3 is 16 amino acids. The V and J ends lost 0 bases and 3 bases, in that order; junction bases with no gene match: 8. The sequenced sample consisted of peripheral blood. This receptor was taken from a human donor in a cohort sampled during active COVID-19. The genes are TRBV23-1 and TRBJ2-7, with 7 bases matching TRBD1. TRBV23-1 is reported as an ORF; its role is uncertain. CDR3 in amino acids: CASSQSGPGTDYEQYF. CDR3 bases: TGCGCCAGCAGTCAATCGGGGCCCGGGACAGACTACGAGCAGTACTTC.